This T cell receptor beta chain comes out of a study of OX40 agonist ivuxolimab in advanced cancers. Germline CDR1 and CDR2: SGDLS and YYNGEE. V shed 0 bases and J shed 7 bases, with 11 bases lying between them. The CDR3 is made up of 14 amino acids. Using immunoSEQ multiplex PCR, the repertoire was profiled, and TCRdb retains in-frame clones only, with some absent. The sample lists approximately 42,000 clones, approximately 78% occurring once. V and J are TRBV9 and TRBJ1-5; D not certain. The sequence derives from an adult with an advanced solid tumor such as melanoma, head and neck, liver or kidney cancer. Specimen: CD4+ or CD8+ T cells sorted from blood, collected in a trial of the OX40 agonist ivuxolimab. CDR3: CASSVDSGLQPQHF. Written as DNA, the CDR3 is TGTGCCAGCAGCGTAGATTCTGGGCTCCAGCCCCAGCATTTT. Variable domain in full (rest from reference TRBV9 and TRBJ1-5): DSGVTQTPKHLITATGQRVTLRCSPRSGDLSVYWYQQSLDQGLQFLIQYYNGEERAKGNILERFSAQQFPDLHSELNLSSLELGDSALYFCASSVDSGLQPQHFGDGTRLSIL.